The rows below give T cell receptor beta chains drawn from one sample of a study of TIL therapy for anti-PD-1-resistant metastatic lung cancer. Here immunoSEQ multiplex PCR was the method, and the copy in TCRdb shows in-frame clones only, minus some. This table has about 50,000 clones, just over 85% appearing once. The sample was blood, taken at baseline. The receptor set was obtained from a person between 30 and 79 years old with non-small cell lung cancer. CDR3s include the opening cysteine and the closing phenylalanine or tryptophan. Fields, in order: D gene, J gene, V gene, clone size, CDR3 length, CDR3 protein, CDR3 DNA. A D gene is named only where the DNA matches it firmly. Size is omitted from some rows. Given values are once, few, many or a class for expanded clones.

.	TRBJ1-5	TRBV19	.	15	CASKYGVRSNQPQHF	TGTGCCAGCAAGTATGGGGTCCGGAGCAATCAGCCCCAGCATTTT
TRBD1	TRBJ2-7	TRBV24-1	.	16	CATSDLTGQGIYEQYF	TGTGCCACCAGTGATTTGACTGGACAGGGAATCTACGAGCAGTACTTC
.	TRBJ1-3	TRBV7-8	few	14	CASSLDSTGNTIYF	TGTGCCAGCAGCTTAGATAGTACGGGAAACACCATATATTTT
.	TRBJ2-5	TRBV19	.	15	CASSTFAAISETQYF	TGTGCCAGTAGTACTTTTGCGGCAATCTCGGAGACCCAGTACTTC
TRBD1	TRBJ1-1	TRBV30	.	14	CASTPGTGNTEAFF	TGTGCCTCAACACCGGGGACAGGGAACACTGAAGCTTTCTTT
.	TRBJ2-7	TRBV3-1/TRBV3-2	.	16	CASSQGGRGSSYEQYF	TGTGCCAGCAGCCAAGGAGGACGGGGGAGCTCCTACGAGCAGTACTTC
.	TRBJ1-5	TRBV27	.	15	CASSSTAFSNQPQHF	TGTGCCAGCAGTTCGACAGCCTTCAGCAATCAGCCCCAGCATTTT
.	TRBJ1-2	TRBV6-2/TRBV6-3	.	13	CASSLDGNYGYTF	TGTGCCAGCAGCTTAGACGGCAACTATGGCTACACCTTC
TRBD2	TRBJ2-3	TRBV4-3	.	21	CASSQSLWTSGETARTDTQYF	TGCGCCAGCAGCCAATCCCTTTGGACTAGCGGGGAAACCGCACGCACAGATACGCAGTATTTT
.	TRBJ2-1	TRBV27	.	14	CASSLVQNYNEQFF	TGTGCCAGCAGTTTAGTACAGAACTACAATGAGCAGTTCTTC
TRBD1	TRBJ1-5	TRBV4-3	.	18	CASSQDVTGELSNQPQHF	TGCGCCAGCAGCCAAGACGTGACAGGGGAATTGAGCAATCAGCCCCAGCATTTT
TRBD1	TRBJ2-1	TRBV6-4	.	14	CASSDGTGGNEQFF	TGTGCCAGCAGTGACGGGACAGGGGGCAATGAGCAGTTCTTC
TRBD2	TRBJ2-3	TRBV19	.	16	CASSIGTSYSTDTQYF	TGTGCCAGTAGTATCGGGACTAGTTATAGCACAGATACGCAGTATTTT
.	TRBJ1-1	TRBV28	.	13	CASSSPRDHKAFF	TGTGCCAGCAGTTCTCCCCGGGATCACAAAGCTTTCTTT